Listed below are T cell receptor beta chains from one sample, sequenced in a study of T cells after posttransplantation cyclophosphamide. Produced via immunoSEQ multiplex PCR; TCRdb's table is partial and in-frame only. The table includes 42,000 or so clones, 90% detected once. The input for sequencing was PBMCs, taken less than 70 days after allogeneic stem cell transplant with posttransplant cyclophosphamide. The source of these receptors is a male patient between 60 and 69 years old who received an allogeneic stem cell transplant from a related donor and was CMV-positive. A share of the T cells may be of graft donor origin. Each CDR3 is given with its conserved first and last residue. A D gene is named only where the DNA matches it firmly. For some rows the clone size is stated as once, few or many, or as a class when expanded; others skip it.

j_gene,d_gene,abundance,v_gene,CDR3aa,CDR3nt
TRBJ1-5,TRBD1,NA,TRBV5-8,CASSPNVGTGDSIGQPQHF,TGTGCCAGCAGCCCCAATGTCGGGACAGGGGATAGCATCGGTCAGCCCCAGCATTTT
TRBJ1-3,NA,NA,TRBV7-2,CASSLGRPGTSSGNTIYF,TGTGCCAGCAGCTTAGGACGGCCCGGGACAAGCTCTGGAAACACCATATATTTT
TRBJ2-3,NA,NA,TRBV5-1,CASSPGSNAGGTDTQYF,TGCGCCAGCAGCCCGGGAAGTAACGCAGGCGGCACAGATACGCAGTATTTT
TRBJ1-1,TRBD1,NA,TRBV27,CASSSNLRTGMNTEAFF,TGTGCCAGCAGTTCCAACCTAAGGACAGGCATGAACACTGAAGCTTTCTTT
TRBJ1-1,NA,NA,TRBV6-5,CASSLVGANTEAFF,TGTGCCAGCAGTCTCGTTGGGGCGAACACTGAAGCTTTCTTT
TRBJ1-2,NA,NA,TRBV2,CASFLEGIGGYTF,TGTGCCAGCTTTTTAGAGGGCATCGGGGGCTACACCTTC
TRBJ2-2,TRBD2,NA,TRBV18,CASSPTGTTNTGELFF,TGTGCCAGCTCACCAACCGGGACTACTAACACCGGGGAGCTGTTTTTT
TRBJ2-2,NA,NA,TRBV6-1,CASSDRVSNTGELFF,TGTGCCAGCAGTGACAGGGTTTCGAACACCGGGGAGCTGTTTTTT
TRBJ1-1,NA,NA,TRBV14,CASSQGGSLMNTEAFF,TGTGCCAGCAGCCAAGGCGGCAGCCTCATGAACACTGAAGCTTTCTTT
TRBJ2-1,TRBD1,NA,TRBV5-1,CASSIGTGGNHNEQFF,TGCGCCAGCAGCATCGGGACAGGGGGCAACCACAATGAGCAGTTCTTC
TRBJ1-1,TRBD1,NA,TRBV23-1,CASSQPGQGKATEAFF,TGCGCCAGCAGTCAGCCGGGACAGGGGAAAGCCACTGAAGCTTTCTTT
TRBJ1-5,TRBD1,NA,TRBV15,CATSRASVGQGGDQPQHF,TGTGCCACCAGCAGAGCTAGCGTGGGACAGGGGGGGGATCAGCCCCAGCATTTT
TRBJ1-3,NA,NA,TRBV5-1,CASRGQSSGNTIYF,TGCGCCAGCAGAGGACAAAGCTCTGGAAACACCATATATTTT
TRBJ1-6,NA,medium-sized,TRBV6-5,CASSQGVSYNSPLHF,TGTGCCAGCAGTCAAGGGGTCTCCTATAATTCACCCCTCCACTTT
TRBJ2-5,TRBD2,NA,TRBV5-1,CASSFRLADVYQETQYF,TGCGCCAGCAGCTTCCGGCTAGCGGATGTATACCAAGAGACCCAGTACTTC
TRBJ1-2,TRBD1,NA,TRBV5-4,CASSFRDRAGYTF,TGTGCCAGCAGCTTCCGGGACAGGGCTGGCTACACCTTC
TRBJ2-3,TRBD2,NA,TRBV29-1,CSVVLISGGTLPDTQYF,TGCAGCGTTGTCCTCATTAGCGGGGGGACGCTCCCAGATACGCAGTATTTT
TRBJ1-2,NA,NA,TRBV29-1,CSVDARGGDYGYTF,TGCAGCGTCGACGCTCGAGGAGGGGACTATGGCTACACCTTC
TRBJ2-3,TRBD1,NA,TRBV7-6,CASSLSQGADTQYF,TGTGCCAGCAGCTTATCACAGGGGGCAGATACGCAGTATTTT
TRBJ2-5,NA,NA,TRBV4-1,CASSQGTVQETQYF,TGCGCCAGCAGCCAAGGGACAGTCCAAGAGACCCAGTACTTC
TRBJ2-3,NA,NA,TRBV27,CASRRAGTDTQYF,TGTGCCAGCAGGAGGGCAGGAACAGATACGCAGTATTTT
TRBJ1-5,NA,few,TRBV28,CASSSQKPQHF,TGTGCCAGCAGTTCTCAGAAGCCCCAGCATTTT
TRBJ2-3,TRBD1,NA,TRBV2,CASSRTGARGSTDTQYF,TGTGCCAGCAGCCGAACAGGGGCAAGGGGTAGCACAGATACGCAGTATTTT
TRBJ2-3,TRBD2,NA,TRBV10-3,CAIRGSGDLNTDTQYF,TGTGCCATCAGGGGGAGCGGGGATCTCAACACAGATACGCAGTATTTT
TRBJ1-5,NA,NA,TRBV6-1,CASSEGRGGNNQPQHF,TGTGCCAGCAGTGAAGGGAGGGGAGGGAACAATCAGCCCCAGCATTTT
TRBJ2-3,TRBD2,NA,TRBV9,CASSERASSGGTDTQYF,TGTGCCAGCAGCGAGAGGGCCTCTAGCGGGGGTACAGATACGCAGTATTTT
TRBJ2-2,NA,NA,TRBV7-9,CASSLVRNTGELFF,TGTGCCAGCAGCTTAGTCAGGAACACCGGGGAGCTGTTTTTT
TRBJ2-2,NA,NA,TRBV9,CASSAQGLGELFF,TGTGCCAGCAGCGCACAGGGCCTCGGGGAGCTGTTTTTT
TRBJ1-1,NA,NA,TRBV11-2,CASSLFEGRAEAFF,TGTGCCAGCAGCTTGTTTGAGGGGAGGGCTGAAGCTTTCTTT
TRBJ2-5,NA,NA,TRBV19,CASRTAGKGQETQYF,TGTGCCAGCCGAACCGCGGGAAAGGGGCAAGAGACCCAGTACTTC
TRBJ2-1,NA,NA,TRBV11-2,CASSLDRGGQGDEQFF,TGTGCCAGCAGCTTAGATAGGGGGGGGCAGGGCGATGAGCAGTTCTTC
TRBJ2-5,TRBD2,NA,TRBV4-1,CASSQLGTSVETQYF,TGCGCCAGCAGCCAACTCGGGACTAGCGTGGAGACCCAGTACTTC
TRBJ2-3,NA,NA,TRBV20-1,CSARWLSQYF,TGCAGTGCTAGGTGGCTTTCGCAGTATTTT
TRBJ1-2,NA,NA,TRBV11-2,CASSLVDSYNYGYTF,TGTGCCAGCAGCTTAGTGGACAGCTATAACTATGGCTACACCTTC
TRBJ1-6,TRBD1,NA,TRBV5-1,CASSLGDSNSPLHF,TGCGCCAGCAGCTTGGGGGACAGCAATTCACCCCTCCACTTT